These 20 T cell receptor beta chains originate from one sample sequenced in a study of identical twins. TCRdb fed the 5' RACE reads into MiXCR, producing one record per CDR3 protein. Of hundreds of thousands of distinct CDR3 sequences listed, less than 7% are singletons. Sequencing was performed on naive T cells sorted from blood. These receptors originate from a man aged 18 to 29 in good health.

The chain joins TRBV3-1 to TRBJ2-3; 11 bases map to TRBD2. The CDR3 runs to 18 residues. From germline, CDR1 is LGHDT and CDR2 YNNKEL (reference sequence). V shed 1 base, J shed 9 bases, and the junction held 15 bases outside the gene matches. CDR3 bases: TGTGCCAGCAGCCAAGTCCGACCAACTAGCGGGAGCTTCGTCACGCAGTATTTT. Its protein product is CASSQVRPTSGSFVTQYF.

V gene TRBV28 combines with J gene TRBJ2-3, with a tentative D call TRBD1 (6 bases). Germline CDR1 and CDR2: MDHEN and SYDVKM. The CDR3 runs to 17 residues. V shed 2 bases and J shed 1 base, with 16 bases lying between them. The CDR3 spells CASSLRPVRGGTDTQYF. The DNA for the CDR3 is TGTGCCAGCAGTTTACGGCCGGTCAGGGGTGGCACAGATACGCAGTATTTT.

This clonotype was seen at least ten times. This chain connects TRBV12-3 or TRBV12-4 to TRBJ2-6; 10 positions match TRBD2. The CDR3 has 16 residues. V shed 6 bases, J shed 3 bases, and the junction held 5 bases outside the gene matches. The CDR3 sequence is CASRGTSVGGANVLTF. In DNA form, the CDR3 reads TGTGCCAGCAGAGGGACTAGCGTTGGTGGGGCCAACGTCCTGACTTTC.

This chain links TRBV5-1 with TRBJ2-7; either TRBD1 or TRBD2 may supply D (5 bases each). CDR1 SGHRS and CDR2 YFSETQ come from the germline V gene. Trimming took off 4 bases at V and 1 base at J, with 15 bases between the two ends. The CDR3 spans 15 residues. CDR3 protein: CASSPGSTASYEQYF. DNA for the CDR3: TGCGCCAGCAGCCCGGGATCGACAGCTTCCTACGAGCAGTACTTC. Looking up the rest from reference TRBV5-1 and TRBJ2-7 gives the full variable domain: KAGVTQTPRYLIKTRGQQVTLSCSPISGHRSVSWYQQTPGQGLQFLFEYFSETQRNKGNFPGRFSGRQFSNSRSEMNVSTLELGDSALYLCASSPGSTASYEQYFGPGTRLTVT.

This clonotype was seen ten or more times. The J gene is TRBJ2-7, the V gene TRBV24-1; D is unresolved. This CDR3 has 10 amino acids. V lost 11 bases and J 3 bases, leaving 7 bases between the germline ends. CDR1 and CDR2 from the germline V gene are KGHDR and SFDVKD. The CDR3 is CARFHYEQYF. The CDR3 nucleotides are TGTGCCAGGTTCCACTACGAGCAGTACTTC.

The chain is built from TRBV7-8 and TRBJ2-1; TRBD2 agrees at 7 bases. The CDR3 runs 17 residues. The junction had 8 bases not matched to a gene; V was cut back by 0 bases and J by 3 bases. Germline CDR1 SGHVS, CDR2 FQNEAQ. In nucleotides, the CDR3 is TGTGCCAGCAGCTTAGCTACCCTAGCGGTGGGCTACAATGAGCAGTTCTTC. Protein product: CASSLATLAVGYNEQFF.

The genes are TRBV30 and TRBJ1-6, with 11 bases that match TRBD1. The V and J ends lost 4 bases and 9 bases, in that order; junction bases with no gene match: 2. The CDR3 length is 13 residues. Germline V gives CDR1 GTSNPN, CDR2 SVGIG (reference sequence). CDR3 loop: CAWTGTGGSPLHF. CDR3 nucleotide sequence: TGTGCCTGGACCGGGACAGGGGGTTCACCCCTCCACTTT.

The V gene is TRBV18, the J gene TRBJ1-2; the match to TRBD1 covers 8 bases. This CDR3 comprises 14 residues. Germline trimming cut 3 bases from V and 4 bases from J; bases unmatched to any gene: 4. From germline, CDR1 is KGHSH and CDR2 LQKENI. In nucleotides, the CDR3 is TGTGCCAGCTCACCCCAGACAGGGGCCTATGGCTACACCTTC. This gives the protein CASSPQTGAYGYTF. Full variable domain (remainder filled in from reference TRBV18 and TRBJ1-2): NAGVMQNPRHLVRRRGQEARLRCSPMKGHSHVYWYRQLPEEGLKFMVYLQKENIIDESGMPKERFSAEFPKEGPSILRIQQVVRGDSAAYFCASSPQTGAYGYTFGSGTRLTVV.

The sample holds many counts of this clonotype. The rearrangement links TRBV20-1 to TRBJ2-7, with 12 bases aligning to TRBD2. After removal of 0 bases from V and 7 bases from J, the junction contained 7 bases not matched to a gene. The CDR3 sequence is 15 residues long. Germline V gene sequence: CDR1 DFQATT, CDR2 SNEGSKA (reference sequence). For the CDR3, the DNA is TGCAGTGCTAGAGACCCTCTAGCGGGAGGGCTAGAGCAGTACTTC. It codes for CSARDPLAGGLEQYF.

This clonotype appeared a few times. This chain joins TRBV6-4 and TRBJ1-5; D is undetermined. The CDR3 contains 15 residues. CDR1 and CDR2 from the germline V gene are MRHNA and SNTAGT. Trimming pared 5 bases from V and 2 bases from J, leaving 13 bases between. CDR3 loop: CASSSEAGGNQPQHF. The CDR3 region has the DNA TGTGCCAGCAGTAGTGAAGCCGGCGGCAATCAGCCCCAGCATTTT.

This clonotype was counted ten times or more. The chain carries TRBV20-1 and TRBJ2-3, with 9 positions matching TRBD2. With 1 base clipped from V and 1 base from J, the junction kept 18 bases outside the gene matches. Germline V lookup: CDR1 DFQATT, CDR2 SNEGSKA (reference sequence). The CDR3 consists of 20 residues. CDR3 coding DNA: TGCAGTGCTAGAGCTCGAGTCCTAGCGGGATCAATTAAGCGCACAGATACGCAGTATTTT. This sequence encodes CSARARVLAGSIKRTDTQYF.

Ten or more counts support this clonotype. J is TRBJ2-1 and V is TRBV29-1, with 13 bases that match TRBD2. This CDR3 is built from 16 residues. The V segment lost 2 bases and the J segment 2 bases; nucleotides outside the gene matches: 3. CDR1 SQVTM and CDR2 ANQGSEA come from the germline V gene. CDR3 sequence reads: CSVEIGTSGTYNEQFF. As DNA, the CDR3 is TGCAGCGTTGAAATAGGGACTAGCGGGACCTACAATGAGCAGTTCTTC.

The chain employs TRBV20-1 and TRBJ1-5; TRBD1 agrees at 9 bases. The J segment lost 5 bases and the V segment lost 4 bases, leaving 9 bases of the junction unmatched. CDR1 is DFQATT, CDR2 SNEGSKA, per germline (reference sequence). The CDR3 is 15 amino acids. The CDR3 DNA reads as TGCAGTGCTATCCCAGTGGGACAGGGACATCAGCCCCAGCATTTT. It encodes CSAIPVGQGHQPQHF.

This clonotype was picked up many times. The rearrangement uses TRBV9 and TRBJ1-4; a weak D match, TRBD1 (6 bases). Germline-derived CDR1 and CDR2 are SGDLS and YYNGEE. The CDR3 loop spans 15 amino acids. V gave up 0 bases and J gave up 8 bases, with 14 bases separating them. DNA for the CDR3: TGTGCCAGCAGCGTAGCGGCAGGGGTTCGCGAAAAACTGTTTTTT. Encoded protein: CASSVAAGVREKLFF.

This clonotype was detected ten times or more. The chain joins TRBV29-1 to TRBJ2-3, with 10 positions matching TRBD2. This CDR3 comprises 13 residues. V dropped 5 bases and J dropped 6; count of bases not matched to a gene: 5. The V gene's germline CDR1 is SQVTM and CDR2 ANQGSEA. Written as DNA, the CDR3 is TGCAGCGTTAAAGCGGGAGGGGGGGATACGCAGTATTTT. This sequence encodes CSVKAGGGDTQYF.

The rearrangement uses TRBV19 and TRBJ2-2; D ambiguous. In germline, CDR1 is LNHDA, CDR2 SQIVND (reference sequence). The V gene lost 5 bases and the J gene lost 6 bases, with 13 bases spanning the gap. CDR3 length equals 14 residues. CDR3 in amino acids: CASSVPVVPGELFF. The CDR3 DNA reads as TGTGCCAGTAGTGTTCCCGTGGTCCCCGGGGAGCTGTTTTTT.

The chain couples TRBV6-2 or TRBV6-3 to TRBJ2-6; TRBD1 aligns across 9 bases. The CDR3 consists of 17 residues. Looked up from germline, CDR1 is MNHEY and CDR2 is SVGEGT. V dropped 8 bases and J dropped 2; count of bases not matched to a gene: 10. CDR3 DNA: TGTGCCAGCTCGTTGGGACAGGGTAGGCCTGGGGCCAACGTCCTGACTTTC. Residues: CASSLGQGRPGANVLTF.

This clonotype was seen a few times. Here the CDR3 DNA reads TGTGCCAGCAGCCAAACCATTATCAGGGGAATCCGCAATGAGCAGTTCTTC. Residues: CASSQTIIRGIRNEQFF. The chain uses TRBV14 and TRBJ2-1; D is perhaps TRBD1 (6 bases). Germline-derived CDR1 and CDR2 are SGHDN and FVKESK. This CDR3 spans 17 amino acids. Trimming removed 2 bases at V and 6 bases at J, with 20 bases between.

The J gene is TRBJ2-6, the V gene TRBV6-1, with D possibly matching TRBD1 (6 bases). The germline CDR1 and CDR2 sequences are MNHNS and SASEGT. Trimming removed 6 bases at V and 2 bases at J, with 14 bases between. The CDR3 spans 16 residues. The chain's CDR3 is CASSLAGTPGANVLTF. The CDR3 DNA sequence: TGTGCCAGCAGCCTCGCCGGGACACCTGGGGCCAACGTCCTGACTTTC.

This clonotype appeared many times. This sequence joins TRBV20-1 and TRBJ2-1; D perhaps matches TRBD2 (5 bases). The CDR3 totals 17 residues. V was cut by 2 bases and J by 2 bases, with 19 bases left in between. Germline loops: CDR1 DFQATT, CDR2 SNEGSKA (reference sequence). The CDR3 bases are TGCAGTGCTAGACTAGCCAAAACAGATATCCCCTACAATGAGCAGTTCTTC. It encodes CSARLAKTDIPYNEQFF.